This T cell receptor (beta chain) was observed in a study of OX40 agonist ivuxolimab in advanced cancers. The study in broad terms: The costimulatory receptor OX40 (CD134) was targeted by ivuxolimab, a fully human IgG2 agonistic monoclonal antibody. In the dose-escalation cohort, more than 75% of patients were male, and the mean age was around 60 years, with a range of about 23 to 85. Patients were allowed to have had prior anti-PD-1, anti-PD-L1 or anti-CTLA-4 therapy, and around 43% of the dose-escalation patients had been treated with checkpoint inhibitors. The point of sequencing TCRbeta in the periphery was to test whether ivuxolimab changed TCR sequence diversity and drove clonal T-cell expansion. Intravenous ivuxolimab was administered to patients every 2 weeks at six dose levels: 0.01, 0.1, 0.3, 1.5, 3 and 10 mg/kg. Partial responses occurred in three dose-escalation patients: two with cutaneous melanoma and one with hepatocellular carcinoma. The paper reports the monotherapy dose-escalation portion (N = 52 patients) of the phase I ivuxolimab trial. Among the 52 dose-escalation patients, about 19 had hepatocellular carcinoma, approximately 15 melanoma, 9 renal cell carcinoma and 9 head and neck cancer.

Details on this clone: Its recognized antigen is unknown. No much larger clone is present one base from it, and per-base qualities are unavailable.

What the study reported, not specific to this receptor: The antigen specificity of the clonally expanded peripheral T cells was not determined. In the 0.1-3.0 mg/kg groups, partial responders had among the lowest normalized peripheral clonal expansion, particularly in CD8+ T cells. Low levels of normalized T-cell clonal expansion were also seen in some patients who did not respond. After ivuxolimab, CD8+ T cells had more expanded clones than CD4+ T cells on average. At doses of 0.1 to 3.0 mg/kg, clonal expansion of both CD4+ and CD8+ T cells in blood was seen between baseline and week 6.

To sequence the TCRbeta CDR3 region, genomic DNA was isolated from the sorted cells. TCRbeta CDR3 regions were sequenced using the immunoSEQ Assay. The immuneACCESS repertoire file appears here via TCRdb, limited to in-frame rearrangements. These files lack a portion of the clones; in checked studies, under half of the deficit traces to unresolved V genes, and the cause of the others is not known. The sample records 60,000 to 65,000 clones, around 90% of which are singletons. Together, the top ten hold 20% to 25% of the sample. Reading the germline V gene (reference sequence) gives CDR1 GTSNPN and CDR2 SVGIG. V is shortened by 5 bases, J by 5 bases, and the region joining them spans 11 bases. The CDR3, cysteine through phenylalanine, is 12 amino acids long. Solely the CDR3 DNA is kept, with 36 bases framed from the first base. The trial excluded patients who had a history of autoimmune disease or were on systemic immunosuppression. Peripheral blood for TCR sequencing was collected from all dose cohorts at baseline, on cycle 4 day 1, and on cycle 7 day 1. Samples came from an open-label, multicenter, first-in-human phase I dose-escalation trial of ivuxolimab. Adults with locally advanced or metastatic melanoma, renal cell carcinoma, hepatocellular carcinoma or head and neck squamous cell carcinoma were enrolled in the trial. Before TCR sequencing, CD4+ T cells and CD8+ T cells from peripheral blood were sorted into separate populations.

Specimen: CD4+ or CD8+ T cells sorted from blood, collected in a trial of the OX40 agonist ivuxolimab. The receptor was derived from an adult with an advanced solid tumor such as melanoma, head and neck, liver or kidney cancer. Rearrangement joined TRBV30 to TRBJ2-3; possibly the D gene is TRBD2, per 6 matching bases. The CDR3 reads as follows: CAWSGEVDTQYF. DNA sequence: TGTGCCTGGTCTGGGGAGGTAGATACGCAGTATTTT.